A selection of T cell receptor beta chains follows, all from one sample in a study of technical replicates of blood from several donors. Sequenced by immunoSEQ multiplex PCR; TCRdb stores in-frame clones only, minus some. There are about 87,000 clones in the sample; approximately 95% occur only once, and 0.34% lies in the top ten. The sample consisted of T cells isolated from PBMCs. The receptors derive from a human donor in good health. Both conserved end residues are part of each CDR3. D genes are given only for firm matches. Not every row has a clone size; where given, it reads once, few, many or a size class.

v_gene	j_gene	abundance	d_gene	CDR3nt	CDR3aa
TRBV5-1	TRBJ2-1	NA	NA	TGCGCCAGCAGCGAATCGCGAGGCGGGATTTACAATGAGCAGTTCTTC	CASSESRGGIYNEQFF
TRBV5-6	TRBJ2-1	NA	TRBD1	TGTGCCAGCAGCGTACCACAGGGGCCGTACAATGAGCAGTTCTTC	CASSVPQGPYNEQFF
TRBV27	TRBJ1-1	NA	NA	TGTGCCAGCAGTTTATCGGGGCACACTGAAGCTTTCTTT	CASSLSGHTEAFF
TRBV2	TRBJ2-7	NA	NA	TGTGCCAGCAGTACCGGGACTGGCCTCTACGAGCAGTACTTC	CASSTGTGLYEQYF
TRBV7-6	TRBJ1-2	few	NA	TGTGCCAGCAGCTTAGAACCAGGGAACTATGGCTACACCTTC	CASSLEPGNYGYTF
TRBV7-2	TRBJ2-3	NA	TRBD2	TGTGCCAGCAGCTTATCGGCTAGCGGGAGCACAGATACGCAGTATTTT	CASSLSASGSTDTQYF
TRBV7-9	TRBJ1-1	NA	NA	TGTGCCAGCAGCTTAGGGGGGGACGAAGCTTTCTTT	CASSLGGDEAFF
TRBV30	TRBJ1-2	NA	NA	TGTGCCTGGAGTGGAATGGCTCGGGTTGGCTACACCTTC	CAWSGMARVGYTF
TRBV7-9	TRBJ1-2	NA	TRBD1	TGTGCCAGCAGCCGGACCGGGACAGATTATGGCTACACCTTC	CASSRTGTDYGYTF
TRBV5-1	TRBJ2-3	NA	TRBD2	TGCGCCAGCAGCTTGGAGGGGCGGGGGACGGTCTTAGATACGCAGTATTTT	CASSLEGRGTVLDTQYF
TRBV18	TRBJ2-2	NA	NA	TGTGCCAGCTCACCGACAGGGAACACCGGGGAGCTGTTTTTT	CASSPTGNTGELFF
TRBV10-3	TRBJ2-5	NA	TRBD1	TGTGCCATCAGTGAGTTACAGCAGGGGGCTGGAGAGACCCAGTACTTC	CAISELQQGAGETQYF
TRBV19	TRBJ2-3	once	NA	TGTGCCAGTGGAAGATCCGGTCCAGGCGTCGATACGCAGTATTTT	CASGRSGPGVDTQYF
TRBV10-1	TRBJ2-7	NA	NA	TGCGCCAGCAGTGGGCCTAGCTCCTACGAGCAGTACTTC	CASSGPSSYEQYF
TRBV6-5	TRBJ2-7	NA	NA	TGTGCCAGCAGTGGGCGGATCGGGAGCTCCTACGAGCAGTACTTC	CASSGRIGSSYEQYF
TRBV7-3	TRBJ2-1	NA	TRBD2	TGTGCCAGCAGCTTATCGCGGACTAGCGAGTACAATGAGCAGTTCTTC	CASSLSRTSEYNEQFF
TRBV10-3	TRBJ2-2	NA	TRBD2	TGTGCCATCAGTGAGGAGGCTAGCGGACTCACCGGGGAGCTGTTTTTT	CAISEEASGLTGELFF
TRBV6-6	TRBJ1-5	once	NA	TGTGCCAGCAGTTACGGGGGGGAGCTTCAGCCCCAGCATTTT	CASSYGGELQPQHF
TRBV7-3	TRBJ2-7	NA	NA	TGTGCCAGCAGCCTACAGCCAGCCTACGAGCAGTACTTC	CASSLQPAYEQYF
TRBV19	TRBJ2-7	NA	NA	TGTGCCAGTAATCCTACAGGTTTCACCTACGAGCAGTACTTC	CASNPTGFTYEQYF
TRBV27	TRBJ1-5	once	NA	TGTGCCAGCAGTATCTCTCAGGGTGCGGGCAATCAGCCCCAGCATTTT	CASSISQGAGNQPQHF
TRBV9	TRBJ2-1	NA	TRBD2	TGTGCCAGCAGCGTAGTTCCTAGCGGGAGAGGGAATGAGCAGTTCTTC	CASSVVPSGRGNEQFF
TRBV6-1	TRBJ2-5	NA	NA	TGTGCCAGCAGCCCAAGCGGGTTCCAAGAGACCCAGTACTTC	CASSPSGFQETQYF
TRBV1	TRBJ2-1	NA	NA	TGCACCAGCAGCCTCTCTACCGGGACTAGCGTTGAAAATGAGCAGTTCTTC	CTSSLSTGTSVENEQFF
TRBV11-3	TRBJ2-1	NA	NA	TGTGCCAGCAGCTCCTTCTCGGTGATCTCCTACAATGAGCAGTTCTTC	CASSSFSVISYNEQFF
TRBV5-1	TRBJ2-5	NA	TRBD2	TGCGCCAGCAGCTTGTATGATCCGGGAGGAGAGACCCAGTACTTC	CASSLYDPGGETQYF
TRBV15	TRBJ1-2	NA	NA	TGTGCCACCAGCAGAGGAGGAGACAGTCGCGGCCCAGATGGCTACACCTTC	CATSRGGDSRGPDGYTF
TRBV13	TRBJ2-7	NA	TRBD1	TGTGCCAGCAGCTACGACAGGGACCTTTACGAGCAGTACTTC	CASSYDRDLYEQYF
TRBV4-2	TRBJ2-2	NA	TRBD2	TGTGCCAGCAGCCAAGAGCTAGCGGGTCGCACCGGGGAGCTGTTTTTT	CASSQELAGRTGELFF
TRBV7-9	TRBJ2-1	NA	TRBD1	TGTGCCAGCAGCGTATCCGGGACAGGGGTCTACAATGAGCAGTTCTTC	CASSVSGTGVYNEQFF